This TCR beta chain was obtained from a study of cytomegalovirus exposure and HLA in healthy donors. Notes on the study in general: Cytomegalovirus-associated TCR beta chains were listed, numbering 150 to 200.

Germline CDR1 MRHNA, CDR2 SNTAGT. The V end lost 2 bases, the J end lost 1 base, and 14 bases lay between the germline ends. The CDR3 runs 17 residues. The table lists this clone with a count of one. The antigen is undetermined. The PCR was carried out with 60 Vbeta primers and 13 Jbeta primers. Repertoires were generated with immunoSEQ multiplex PCR, while TCRdb's copy carries only in-frame clones and drops some. The table has more than 65,000 clones, about 74% seen once. V gene TRBV6-4 combines with J gene TRBJ2-2; no firm D call. This TCR was sampled from a woman aged 60-75 years in good health and CMV-seropositive. The sequencing input was PBMCs. This CDR3 is CASSDPCLCGNTGELFF. In DNA form, the CDR3 reads TGTGCCAGCAGTGACCCTTGCCTATGCGGGAACACCGGGGAGCTGTTTTTT.